The present T cell receptor (beta chain) was sequenced within a study of breast tumors, draining lymph nodes, adjacent tissues. Per the germline V gene, CDR1 is SNHLY and CDR2 is FYNNEI. The CDR3 extends over 13 amino acids. V was pared by 3 bases and J by 7 bases, with 10 bases between. Study results and caveats: Luminal-like breast cancer showed significantly higher tumor–nontumor repertoire similarity than basal-like. Tumors had less TCR diversity than lymph nodes, more than nontumor tissue.

Breast cancer patients provided tissue from their axillary draining lymph nodes. This clonotype was seen many times. Its antigen is unidentified. TCRdb fed the multiplex PCR reads into MiXCR, producing one record per CDR3 protein. The sample contains under 300,000 distinct CDR3 sequences, 30% to 35% of which appear only once. This sequence was found in a female donor with breast cancer. Some clones in this sample may be carry-over from other donors' samples. Sequencing was done on a sample of axillary lymph node tissue. V is TRBV2 and J is TRBJ1-5; D is ambiguous. CDR3 DNA: TGTGCCAGCAGTGACGGCGGAGGGCAGCCCCAGCATTTT. Protein sequence: CASSDGGGQPQHF. Together with reference TRBV2 and TRBJ1-5, the CDR3 gives the full variable domain: EPEVTQTPSHQVTQMGQEVILRCVPISNHLYFYWYRQILGQKVEFLVSFYNNEISEKSEIFDDQFSVERPDGSNFTLKIRSTKLEDSAMYFCASSDGGGQPQHFGDGTRLSIL.